These 27 T cell receptor beta chains came from one sample sequenced in a study of cytomegalovirus exposure and HLA in healthy donors. Amplification used 60 Vbeta primers and 13 Jbeta primers. Some clones are missing from TCRdb's copy, which holds only in-frame ones; the method was immunoSEQ multiplex PCR. The sample contains some 220,000 clones, almost 85% of which appear only once. Sequences were obtained from PBMCs. These receptors were taken from a woman between 40 and 50 years old in good health and CMV-seronegative.

The chain links TRBV4-2 to TRBJ2-1; TRBD2 aligns across 12 bases. Germline V gene data show CDR1 as LGHNA and CDR2 as YNFKEQ. V shed 4 bases and J 3 bases; nucleotides not matched to a gene: 4. The CDR3 runs to 16 residues. CDR3 bases: TGTGCCAGCAGCCCACGGACTAGCGGGGACTACAATGAGCAGTTCTTC. This gives the protein CASSPRTSGDYNEQFF.

The J gene is TRBJ1-6, the V gene TRBV28, with D hard to call. The V end lost 6 bases, the J end lost 7 bases, and 10 bases lay between the germline ends. The CDR3 covers 13 residues. CDR1 and CDR2 from the germline V gene are MDHEN and SYDVKM. CDR3 loop: CASSRDRNSPLHF. For the CDR3, the DNA is TGTGCCAGCAGCCGGGATCGCAATTCACCCCTCCACTTT.

The chain combines TRBV6-5 with TRBJ1-5, with a weak D call TRBD1 (6 bases). Trimming cost V 2 bases and J 5 bases, with 10 bases left between them. From germline, CDR1 is MNHEY and CDR2 SVGAGI. This CDR3 spans 14 amino acids. The CDR3 bases are TGTGCCAGCAGTTACAGGGGGGGGGATCAGCCCCAGCATTTT. Encoded protein: CASSYRGGDQPQHF.

The V and J genes are TRBV5-8 and TRBJ1-2; D is perhaps TRBD1 (5 bases). There are 14 residues in the CDR3. Trimming took off 2 bases at V and 0 bases at J, with 8 bases between the two ends. Germline V gives CDR1 SGHTS, CDR2 YDEGEE. The CDR3 region has the DNA TGTGCCAGCAGCTTACAGGCTTCTAACTATGGCTACACCTTC. Translation: CASSLQASNYGYTF.

This clone showed up just a few times. The chain recombines TRBV4-3 with TRBJ1-4; D ambiguous. The CDR3 covers 14 residues. V was shortened by 0 bases and J by 8 bases, with 10 bases between the two germline ends. Germline CDR1 and CDR2: LGHNA and YSLEER. CDR3 DNA sequence: TGCGCCAGCAGCCAAGAGATCGCCGGGGAAAAACTGTTTTTT. Amino acid sequence: CASSQEIAGEKLFF.

This clone was seen a few times. Other DNA sequences from this sample encode an identical CDR3 as well. This chain connects TRBV7-2 to TRBJ1-3, with 7 bases aligning to TRBD1. The V and J ends lost 3 bases and 0 bases, in that order; junction bases with no gene match: 2. The germline V gene has CDR1 SGHTA and CDR2 FQGNSA. CDR3 length equals 15 residues. The CDR3 bases are TGTGCCAGCAGCTTGAGGGGGCCCTCTGGAAACACCATATATTTT. This codes for CASSLRGPSGNTIYF.

Note on this clone: Distinct nucleotide sequences in the sample also encode this CDR3. This chain joins TRBV7-2 and TRBJ1-2, with 8 bases lining up with TRBD1. The germline V gene has CDR1 SGHTA and CDR2 FQGNSA. V lost 5 bases and J lost 4; bases outside the gene matches: 3. There are 13 residues in the CDR3. This CDR3 is CASSAGQGYGYTF. In DNA form, the CDR3 reads TGTGCCAGCAGCGCCGGACAGGGCTATGGCTACACCTTC.

As to this clone: The same CDR3 is also encoded by other DNA sequences in this sample. The rearrangement links TRBV30 to TRBJ2-7; D is possibly TRBD1 (6 bases). CDR1 and CDR2 (germline): GTSNPN, SVGIG (reference sequence). Trimming pared 0 bases from V and 3 bases from J, leaving 6 bases between. The CDR3 is 12 amino acids. CDR3 nucleotide sequence: TGTGCCTGGAGTGTACAGGGCTACGAGCAGTACTTC. Amino acids: CAWSVQGYEQYF.

The V and J genes are TRBV21-1 and TRBJ2-1; the DNA was not compared with TRBD1, the D call given in the table. TRBV21-1 corresponds to a pseudogene. The CDR3 has 17 residues. The CDR3 loop is CASSKVNGGQAYNEQFF. CDR3 nucleotide sequence: TGTGCCAGCAGCAAAGTAAACGGGGGACAGGCCTACAATGAGCAGTTCTTC.

This chain links TRBV20-1 with TRBJ1-4, with D unclear. Trimming removed 7 bases from V and 5 bases from J, with 8 bases in between. This CDR3 has 11 amino acids. From germline, CDR1 is DFQATT and CDR2 SNEGSKA (reference sequence). CDR3 nucleotides: TGCAGTGGCCGGGAGAATGAAAAACTGTTTTTT. This codes for CSGRENEKLFF.

V usage is TRBV18 and J usage is TRBJ2-3; 8 bases agree with TRBD1. The V gene's germline CDR1 is KGHSH and CDR2 LQKENI. V lost 3 bases and J lost 8; bases outside the gene matches: 16. This CDR3 is 17 amino acids long. The CDR3 spells CASSPVAGGAAQGTQYF. The CDR3 coding sequence is TGTGCCAGCTCACCGGTTGCAGGGGGCGCTGCCCAGGGTACGCAGTATTTT.

The chain employs TRBV19 and TRBJ1-1, with 10 positions matching TRBD1. Germline V gives CDR1 LNHDA, CDR2 SQIVND (reference sequence). V lost 7 bases and J lost 6; bases outside the gene matches: 8. The CDR3 runs to 14 residues. For the CDR3, the DNA is TGTGCCAGTAACCTCCGGGACAGGGGTCCTGAAGCTTTCTTT. Translated, it gives CASNLRDRGPEAFF.

This clone showed up just once. J is TRBJ1-1 and V is TRBV5-1; 7 nucleotides line up with TRBD1. Germline CDR1 SGHRS, CDR2 YFSETQ. CDR3 size: 15 residues. V gave up 4 bases and J gave up 1 base; unmatched junction bases: 7. The CDR3 is CASSPLGQRNTEAFF. The DNA for the CDR3 is TGCGCCAGCAGCCCCCTGGGACAGAGGAACACTGAAGCTTTCTTT.

This clone came up once. The chain employs TRBV7-2 and TRBJ2-2, with TRBD2 matching 10 bases. With V trimmed by 2 bases and J by 6 bases, 6 bases remained unmatched. The germline CDR1 and CDR2 sequences are SGHTA and FQGNSA. CDR3 length: 16 residues. CDR3 DNA: TGTGCCAGCAGCTTAAACAGCGGGGGGGGTTCCGGGGAGCTGTTTTTT. Amino acid sequence: CASSLNSGGGSGELFF.

The chain recombines TRBV2 with TRBJ1-6, with a possible D match to TRBD1 (6 bases). Trimming left V 7 bases short and J 9 bases short, with 13 bases between. CDR1 is SNHLY, CDR2 FYNNEI, per germline. CDR3 length: 13 residues. CDR3 sequence (DNA): TGTGCCAGCAACAGGGAATCGGGTTCACCCCTCCACTTT. It is translated as CASNRESGSPLHF.

There are a few counts of this clone. The chain carries TRBV5-1 and TRBJ2-1, with 7 bases matching TRBD1. Trimming removed 2 bases from V and 7 bases from J; junction bases left unmatched: 12. The CDR3 is 16 residues long. Germline lookup yields CDR1 SGHRS and CDR2 YFSETQ. The chain's CDR3 is CASSFRQGPTRNEQFF. CDR3 in DNA: TGCGCCAGCAGCTTCCGACAGGGACCTACGCGAAATGAGCAGTTCTTC.

This sequence joins TRBV6-6 and TRBJ1-5; perhaps TRBD1 as D (6 bases). The CDR3 is 14 residues long. Germline CDR1 MNHNY, CDR2 SVGAGI (reference sequence). The V gene lost 8 bases and the J gene lost 2 bases, with 13 bases spanning the gap. The CDR3 is CASGAGVGNQPQHF. In DNA, the CDR3 is TGTGCCAGCGGGGCAGGGGTAGGCAATCAGCCCCAGCATTTT.

The chain has TRBV5-1 and TRBJ1-2, with D hard to call. This CDR3 region has 13 residues. Per germline, CDR1 SGHRS and CDR2 YFSETQ. V gave up 2 bases and J gave up 3 bases, with 8 bases separating them. CDR3 bases: TGCGCCAGCAGCTTTTCCAGTGACTATGGCTACACCTTC. Protein sequence: CASSFSSDYGYTF.

The chain has TRBV6-5 and TRBJ2-7; maybe TRBD1 (6 bases). V gave up 4 bases and J gave up 2 bases, with 15 bases separating them. Germline V CDR1 and CDR2: MNHEY, SVGAGI. CDR3 size: 15 residues. Here the CDR3 DNA reads TGTGCCAGCAGTTTAGGACAGCAGGCAGCCTACGAGCAGTACTTC. This sequence encodes CASSLGQQAAYEQYF.

V is TRBV5-1 and J is TRBJ2-3; 10 bases are shared with TRBD2. The CDR3 runs to 15 residues. With V trimmed by 4 bases and J by 0 bases, 2 bases remained unmatched. Per the germline V gene, CDR1 is SGHRS and CDR2 is YFSETQ. The CDR3: CASSTSGASTDTQYF. For the CDR3, the DNA is TGCGCCAGCAGCACTAGCGGGGCCAGCACAGATACGCAGTATTTT.

Here the CDR3 DNA reads TGCGCCAGCAGGGTGGGGGGGAAGGAGACCCAGTACTTC. This sequence encodes CASRVGGKETQYF. V is TRBV5-1 and J is TRBJ2-5, with 7 bases lining up with TRBD2. The ends lost 5 bases at V and 5 bases at J; junction bases unmatched: 6. CDR3 length: 13 residues. CDR1 is SGHRS and CDR2 is YFSETQ in the germline V gene.

The chain joins TRBV2 to TRBJ1-3; the D gene is possibly TRBD1 (5 bases). The CDR3 runs 15 residues. In germline, CDR1 is SNHLY, CDR2 FYNNEI. The V gene lost 6 bases and the J gene lost 0 bases, with 12 bases spanning the gap. The CDR3 spells CASRGREASGNTIYF. In DNA, the CDR3 is TGTGCCAGCAGAGGCAGGGAGGCCTCTGGAAACACCATATATTTT.

The chain combines TRBV5-1 with TRBJ1-4; a weak D match, TRBD1 (6 bases). The germline V and J ends were trimmed by 3 bases and 7 bases, with 13 bases remaining between them. CDR1 and CDR2 (germline): SGHRS, YFSETQ. The length of the CDR3 is 14 residues. The CDR3 nucleotides are TGCGCCAGCAGCTATGGACAGAAGGGTGAAAAACTGTTTTTT. Residues: CASSYGQKGEKLFF.

A single count supports this clone. The chain employs TRBV5-1 and TRBJ2-7; the D gene is possibly TRBD1 (6 bases). Looked up from germline, CDR1 is SGHRS and CDR2 is YFSETQ. CDR3 size: 13 residues. Trimming pared 4 bases from V and 3 bases from J, leaving 11 bases between. The CDR3 DNA reads as TGCGCCAGCAGCACCAGGGGAGACTACGAGCAGTACTTC. Translation: CASSTRGDYEQYF. The variable domain in full, completed from reference TRBV5-1 and TRBJ2-7, reads KAGVTQTPRYLIKTRGQQVTLSCSPISGHRSVSWYQQTPGQGLQFLFEYFSETQRNKGNFPGRFSGRQFSNSRSEMNVSTLELGDSALYLCASSTRGDYEQYFGPGTRLTVT.

V usage is TRBV7-2 and J usage is TRBJ1-1, with D unresolved. The CDR3 runs 13 residues. The germline V gene has CDR1 SGHTA and CDR2 FQGNSA. Trimming removed 3 bases at V and 3 bases at J, with 8 bases between. The CDR3 DNA reads TGTGCCAGCAGCTTCATACAAGACACTGAAGCTTTCTTT. It encodes CASSFIQDTEAFF.

The V and J genes are TRBV6-6 and TRBJ1-2; TRBD1 matches 10 bases. The germline V gene has CDR1 MNHNY and CDR2 SVGAGI (reference sequence). Losses at the gene ends were 5 bases for V and 4 bases for J; bases not matched to a gene: 4. The CDR3 covers 14 residues. The CDR3 region is CASSMGQGRYGYTF. In DNA form, the CDR3 reads TGTGCCAGCAGTATGGGACAGGGGCGCTATGGCTACACCTTC.

This clone occurred once. The V call is TRBV7-6, the J call TRBJ1-2; 11 nucleotides match TRBD1. The length of the CDR3 is 16 residues. Germline V gene data show CDR1 as SGHVS and CDR2 as FNYEAQ. With 4 bases clipped from V and 2 bases from J, the junction kept 6 bases outside the gene matches. CDR3 loop: CASSSARDRGNYGYTF. The DNA of the CDR3 is TGTGCCAGCAGCTCTGCCCGGGACAGGGGGAACTATGGCTACACCTTC.